A selection of T cell receptor beta chains follows, all from one sample in a study of shared clonotypes between healthy human individuals. Method: immunoSEQ multiplex PCR; TCRdb's copy keeps in-frame clones and lacks some. The repertoire holds around 700,000 clones, with just over 90% as singletons. The sample taken for sequencing was naive CD8+ T cells sorted from blood. Receptors originate from a man between 25 and 39 years old in good health. Both conserved end residues are part of each CDR3. The D gene is left open where the match is weak. Some rows have no size entry. The others give once, few or many, or a class for an expanded clone.

V	J	size	D	DNA	CDR3
TRBV13	TRBJ1-2	NA	NA	TGTGCCAGCAGCTTAGGCGGGGCCGGCTACACCTTC	CASSLGGAGYTF
TRBV15	TRBJ2-3	NA	TRBD1	TGTGCCACCTTTAACTTTGACAGGGTGGGCACAGATACGCAGTATTTT	CATFNFDRVGTDTQYF
TRBV11-2	TRBJ2-1	NA	TRBD1	TGTGCCAGCAGCTTAACACCGGGACAGGGGGAGTATGAGCAGTTCTTC	CASSLTPGQGEYEQFF
TRBV7-9	TRBJ2-7	NA	NA	TGTGCCAGCAGCCCTATTGCCCGACAGGCTGACCCCCTCTACGAGCAGTACTTC	CASSPIARQADPLYEQYF
TRBV4-3	TRBJ2-7	NA	TRBD1	TGCGCCAGCAGCCAGGGACAGGGGGCTGGGGCCTACGAGCAGTACTTC	CASSQGQGAGAYEQYF
TRBV27	TRBJ2-7	NA	TRBD1	TGTGCCAGCAGTTTATCGCAGGGACAGGGGGCGGTCGAGCAGTACTTC	CASSLSQGQGAVEQYF
TRBV7-8	TRBJ2-1	once	TRBD1	TGTGCCAGCAACGCACAGGGGAATGAGCAGTTCTTC	CASNAQGNEQFF
TRBV2	TRBJ2-7	NA	TRBD1	TGTGCCAGCAGTGAAGAGCCAGGGGGTAGTTACGAGCAGTACTTC	CASSEEPGGSYEQYF
TRBV5-1	TRBJ1-1	few	NA	TGCGCCAGCAGCTTACCAGGGGACACTGAAGCTTTCTTT	CASSLPGDTEAFF
TRBV7-9	TRBJ2-2	NA	NA	TGTGCCAGCAGCTTTCCAGACAGGAGCCTGAACACCGGGGAGCTGTTTTTT	CASSFPDRSLNTGELFF
TRBV27	TRBJ1-1	NA	NA	TGTGCCAGCAGTTCTTCCGGGACCCTCACTACTGCTTTCTTT	CASSSSGTLTTAFF
TRBV18	TRBJ2-5	NA	NA	TGTGCCAGCTCACCCGGGGCAACTAGGTTGTACCAAGAGACCCAGTACTTC	CASSPGATRLYQETQYF
TRBV29-1	TRBJ2-2	NA	NA	TGCAGCGTTGACCTGAAGGGGGCCGGGGAGCTGTTTTTT	CSVDLKGAGELFF
TRBV7-2	TRBJ2-7	NA	TRBD2	TGTGCCAGCAGCTTATGGTTAGCGGGAGGGCAGACCTCCTACGAGCAGTACTTC	CASSLWLAGGQTSYEQYF
TRBV27	TRBJ1-1	NA	NA	TGTGCCAGCAGTTTAGTAGGGTCTTTTCCTGAAGCTTTCTTT	CASSLVGSFPEAFF
TRBV6-4	TRBJ2-1	NA	NA	TGTGCCAGCAGTGCGGGTAATGAGCAGTTCTTC	CASSAGNEQFF
TRBV19	TRBJ2-7	NA	NA	TGTGCCAGTAGTATAGTAGGGGCCTCCCTCCCCTACGAGCAGTACTTC	CASSIVGASLPYEQYF